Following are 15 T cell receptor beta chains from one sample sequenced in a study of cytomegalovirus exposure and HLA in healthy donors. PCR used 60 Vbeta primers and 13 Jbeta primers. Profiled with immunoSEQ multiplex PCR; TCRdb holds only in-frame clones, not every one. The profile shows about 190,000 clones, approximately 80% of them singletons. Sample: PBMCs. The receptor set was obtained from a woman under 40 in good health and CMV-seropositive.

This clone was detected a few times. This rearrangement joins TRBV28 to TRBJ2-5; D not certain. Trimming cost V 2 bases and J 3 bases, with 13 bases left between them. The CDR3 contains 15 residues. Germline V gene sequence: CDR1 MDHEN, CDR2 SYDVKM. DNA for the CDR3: TGTGCCAGCAGTTTAGTAGAAGCTACGGAAGAGACCCAGTACTTC. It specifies CASSLVEATEETQYF.

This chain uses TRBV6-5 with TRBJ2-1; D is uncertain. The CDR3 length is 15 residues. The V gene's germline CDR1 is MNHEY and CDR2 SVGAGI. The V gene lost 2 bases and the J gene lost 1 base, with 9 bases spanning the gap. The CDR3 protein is CASSYEYPSYNEQFF. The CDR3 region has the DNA TGTGCCAGCAGTTACGAGTACCCATCCTACAATGAGCAGTTCTTC.

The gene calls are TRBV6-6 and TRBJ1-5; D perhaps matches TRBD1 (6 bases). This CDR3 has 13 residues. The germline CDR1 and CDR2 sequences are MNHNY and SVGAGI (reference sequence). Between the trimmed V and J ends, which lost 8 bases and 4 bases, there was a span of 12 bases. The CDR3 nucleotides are TGTGCCAGCCGAAGGGGACAAAATCAGCCCCAGCATTTT. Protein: CASRRGQNQPQHF.

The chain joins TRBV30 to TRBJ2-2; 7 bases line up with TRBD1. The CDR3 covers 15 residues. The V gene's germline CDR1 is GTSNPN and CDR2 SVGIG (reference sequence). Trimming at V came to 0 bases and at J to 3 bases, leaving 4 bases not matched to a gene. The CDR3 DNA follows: TGTGCCTGGAGTGTTCCTGACAGGGACACCGGGGAGCTGTTTTTT. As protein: CAWSVPDRDTGELFF. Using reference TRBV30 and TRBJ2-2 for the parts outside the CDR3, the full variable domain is SQTIHQWPATLVQPVGSPLSLECTVEGTSNPNLYWYRQAAGRGLQLLFYSVGIGQISSEVPQNLSASRPQDRQFILSSKKLLLSDSGFYLCAWSVPDRDTGELFFGEGSRLTVL.

The CDR3 nucleotides read TGTGCCAGCACTCGAAGGACAGGGGAGAACATTCAGTACTTC. Protein sequence: CASTRRTGENIQYF. The genes are TRBV6-6 and TRBJ2-4; 9 bases agree with TRBD1. The germline CDR1 and CDR2 sequences are MNHNY and SVGAGI (reference sequence). CDR3 size: 14 residues. With V trimmed by 7 bases and J by 7 bases, 8 bases remained unmatched.

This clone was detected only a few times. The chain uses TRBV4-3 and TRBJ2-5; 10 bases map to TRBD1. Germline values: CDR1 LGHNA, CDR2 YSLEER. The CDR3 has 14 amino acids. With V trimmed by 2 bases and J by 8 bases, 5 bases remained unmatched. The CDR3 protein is CASSQLGQGYTQYF. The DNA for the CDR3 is TGCGCCAGCAGCCAACTGGGACAGGGGTACACCCAGTACTTC.

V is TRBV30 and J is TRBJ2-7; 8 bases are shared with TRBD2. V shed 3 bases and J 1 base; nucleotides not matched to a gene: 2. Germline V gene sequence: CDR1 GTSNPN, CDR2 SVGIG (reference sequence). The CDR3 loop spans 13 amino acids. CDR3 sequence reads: CAWSPGGSYEQYF. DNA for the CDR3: TGTGCCTGGAGCCCGGGAGGGTCCTACGAGCAGTACTTC.

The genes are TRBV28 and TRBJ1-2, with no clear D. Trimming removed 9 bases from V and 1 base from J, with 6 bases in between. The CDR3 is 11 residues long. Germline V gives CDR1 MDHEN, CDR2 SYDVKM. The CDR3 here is CASSLNYGYTF. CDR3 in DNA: TGTGCCAGTTCTCTTAACTATGGCTACACCTTC.

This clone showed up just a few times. CDR3 loop: CASGQGIDGYTF. DNA for the CDR3: TGTGCCAGTGGGCAGGGTATAGATGGCTACACCTTC. V is TRBV19 and J is TRBJ1-2; maybe TRBD1 (5 bases). CDR3 size: 12 residues. The germline V gene encodes CDR1 LNHDA and CDR2 SQIVND (reference sequence). Trimming removed 8 bases at V and 6 bases at J, with 13 bases between.

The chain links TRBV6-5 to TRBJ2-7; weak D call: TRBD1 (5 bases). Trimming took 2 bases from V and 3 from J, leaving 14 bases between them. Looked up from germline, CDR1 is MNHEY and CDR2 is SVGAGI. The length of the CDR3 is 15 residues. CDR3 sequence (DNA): TGTGCCAGCAGTTACGAACGTGGCAGGGACTACGAGCAGTACTTC. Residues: CASSYERGRDYEQYF.

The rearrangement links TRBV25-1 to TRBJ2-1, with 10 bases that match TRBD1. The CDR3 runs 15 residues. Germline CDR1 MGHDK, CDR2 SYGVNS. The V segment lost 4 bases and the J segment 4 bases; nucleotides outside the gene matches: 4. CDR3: CASSVWTGGYNEQFF. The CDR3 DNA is TGTGCCAGCAGTGTCTGGACAGGGGGTTACAATGAGCAGTTCTTC.

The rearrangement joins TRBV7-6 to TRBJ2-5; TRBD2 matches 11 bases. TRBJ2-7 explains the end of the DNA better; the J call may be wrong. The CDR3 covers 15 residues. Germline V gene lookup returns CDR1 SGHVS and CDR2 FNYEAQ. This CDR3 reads CASSSGLAATYEQYF. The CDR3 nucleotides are TGTGCCAGCAGCTCGGGACTAGCGGCGACCTACGAGCAGTACTTC.

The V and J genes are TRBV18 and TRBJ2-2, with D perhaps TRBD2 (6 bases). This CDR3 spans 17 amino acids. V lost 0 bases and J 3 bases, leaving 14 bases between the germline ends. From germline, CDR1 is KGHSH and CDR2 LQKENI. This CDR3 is CASSPPELAAYTGELFF. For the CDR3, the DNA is TGTGCCAGCTCACCACCGGAACTAGCAGCTTACACCGGGGAGCTGTTTTTT.

The CDR3 DNA reads as TGTGCCAGCAGCCCCCGGACTAGCGCCTACAATGAGCAGTTCTTC. This codes for CASSPRTSAYNEQFF. The J gene is TRBJ2-1, the V gene TRBV11-2; TRBD2 matches at 9 bases. The CDR3 has 15 amino acids. Germline V gene lookup returns CDR1 SGHAT and CDR2 FQNNGV. The V and J ends lost 5 bases and 2 bases, in that order; junction bases with no gene match: 4.

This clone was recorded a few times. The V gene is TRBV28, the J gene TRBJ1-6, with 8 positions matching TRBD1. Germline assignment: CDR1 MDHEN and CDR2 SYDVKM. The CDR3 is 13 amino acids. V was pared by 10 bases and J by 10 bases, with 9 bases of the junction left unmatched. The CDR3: CATIDRGVSPLHF. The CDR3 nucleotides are TGTGCCACCATAGACAGGGGAGTCTCACCCCTCCACTTT.